This TCR beta chain was identified during a study of cytomegalovirus exposure and HLA in healthy donors (dated by TCRdb to about 2017). Turning to the overall study: In an earlier analysis of roughly 500 of the donors, 250 to 300 Gb of sequence data and 100 million or so unique TCR beta sequences from some 170 million T cells were reported. Roughly 300 gigabases of sequencing data and 75 million to 85 million unique TCR sequences made up an early release that covered approximately 650 HLA-typed donors. Of the approximately 400 genotyped donors, approximately 83% fell in the genetic ancestry cluster associated with self-reported Caucasian donors. The study was designed to test whether signatures of past pathogen exposure could be identified by cataloging public T cell receptors. Using immunosequencing, the study profiled T cell repertoires from 666 subjects and related those repertoires to cytomegalovirus serostatus. Besides the first cohort of under 700 subjects, a separate validation cohort made up of 90 to 150 different subjects was used. The study combined high-throughput TCR immunosequencing, statistical association of individual TCRs with disease status, and machine learning to predict cytomegalovirus infection status. A later analysis re-examined previously published TCR beta repertoires from roughly 650 donors and added high-resolution HLA genotyping to investigate patterns of TCR occurrence. The later analysis used no new phenotypic data to find candidate immune exposures, relying instead on TCR beta sequences and their occurrence across donors. An earlier analysis of several hundred of the donors applied high-throughput TCR beta sequencing to assess whether each TCR beta V gene segment acted as functional or pseudogenic. Donor age, sex, ethnicity and CMV serostatus were compiled together with the repertoire data. A later genetic analysis used genome-wide SNP genotypes for about 60% of the roughly 670 donors, treating that subset as a discovery cohort. Every repertoire in the discovery cohort had been generated on one and the same sequencing platform. Both class I and class II loci were covered by HLA typing, at four-digit resolution. The number of typed donors differed by locus: about 620-640 for A, B, C, DRB1 and DQB1; some 500 for DQA1; approximately 610 for DPA1; and around 470 for DPB1. About five DR-DQ haplotypes were treated as single units for association and clustering because of strong linkage in the cohort. On average, 235,054 unique TCR beta nucleotide sequences were sequenced per donor among several hundred genotyped donors of the cohort, with roughly 20% of those sequences being non-productive.

Libraries were made using the immunoSEQ multiplex PCR assay. For the multiplex PCR, a mixture combining 60 forward primers for TCR Vbeta segments and 13 reverse primers for TCR Jbeta segments was used. Amplification of the CDR3 region of rearranged TCR beta genes was performed with a multiplex PCR assay on genomic DNA. The amplified TCR beta libraries were sequenced on the Illumina HiSeq System as 87-base-pair reads. Per the original workflow: Across the roughly 600 repertoires, a later analysis counted 78 million or so unique TCR beta chains, roughly 11 million of which were shared by at least two donors. To remove PCR and sequencing errors, raw reads were error-corrected and collapsed into unique sequences using a nearest-neighbor algorithm that merged closely related sequences. V, D and J gene segments were assigned by aligning CDR3 sequences to IMGT reference sequences. For a sequence to be retained, a match of at least six nucleotides was required to both a V gene segment and a J gene segment. A rearrangement counted as productive if the CDR3 had no stop codons and remained in frame with V and J, and every other rearrangement counted as non-productive. Following IMGT convention, CDR3 was defined as the stretch from the second conserved V-encoded cysteine to the conserved J-encoded phenylalanine. The earlier analysis of about 560 of the donors excluded any sequence lacking an unambiguous match to a single V gene segment. In an earlier analysis of some 590 of the donors, a V segment was called functional when productive rearrangements were above 56.7%, and segregating when the standard deviation between donors exceeded 5%. A statistical classification framework was developed to diagnose cytomegalovirus status using the catalog of TCR beta chain sequences. A later analysis assigned V and J genes by comparing TCR nucleotide sequences with IMGT/GENE-DB human TR gene sequences. In a later analysis, CDR3 sequences and most-parsimonious VDJ recombination scenarios were assigned using the TCRdist pipeline. A later analysis defined each TCR beta chain by its CDR3 amino acid sequence plus V-gene family, and excluded reads lacking a unique V-gene family. In a later analysis, nearly 600 highly shared, low-generation-probability nucleotide sequences were removed to address suspected cross-contamination and a sequencing artifact. For each public chain, a later analysis derived a clonal expansion index from normalized ranks of inferred template counts within each repertoire. A later analysis computed generation probabilities with a VDJ recombination model fitted to out-of-frame rearrangements, and checked the results against IGoR. Hypergeometric tests were used in a later analysis to score TCR-TCR, TCR-HLA and TCR-CMV co-occurrence, with a repertoire-size bias correction applied to the TCR pairs. A later analysis estimated false discovery rates by permuting HLA or CMV assignments 20 times. In a later analysis, co-occurring TCRs were grouped using DBSCAN, with TCRdist sequence similarity added in when clustering inside HLA-allele-positive subsets. For co-occurrence clustering, repertoires with fewer than 30,000 or more than 120,000 public chains were excluded, along with roughly five repertoires with anomalous nucleotide sharing. Held by TCRdb, this immuneACCESS table contains in-frame sequences only and omits some clones. Under half of the omission traces to an unresolved V gene where checked; the cause of the rest is unknown. Clone size and V and J calls were adopted from that table, with D and trimming inferred from the DNA. This sample has about 110,000 clones in its table, and roughly three quarters of those were observed once. The ten largest account for less than 9.5% of the sample.

The research as a whole found: Correlated functional status among segregating V segments might be attributable to linkage disequilibrium, but an unknown experimental factor could not be ruled out. A group of highly shared sequence variants was considered likely to be a technical artifact of the sequencing pipeline. A total of some 180 TCR beta chains were listed by the study as associated with cytomegalovirus. While some public TCRs were present in many individuals, most TCR sequences turned up only very rarely across donors. A later analysis found that most CMV-associated TCR beta chains appeared HLA-restricted, with HLA associations seemingly driven largely by CMV exposure. In a later analysis, the rate of TCR association differed among HLA loci, with DRB1 alleles having the most associated TCRs and HLA-C alleles having the fewest. The only immune exposure information available for the cohort was CMV serostatus. Some 16 rarely observed V segments, including chromosome 9 orphons, were excluded from the earlier analysis of about 500 of the donors because counts were too low. An association between a missense DCLRE1C variant and V-gene and J-gene trimming of TCR beta chains was found in a later genetic analysis and replicated in an independent cohort. In vitro tests confirmed that a few of the cytomegalovirus-associated TCR beta chains recognize cytomegalovirus antigens. A further reported finding was that TCR beta sequences accurately predicted the HLA-A and HLA-B alleles for most subjects in the first cohort. The cohort was sequenced for TCR beta chains only, and without alpha or paired-chain data the features that could be detected were limited. The classifier was reported to diagnose cytomegalovirus status with high specificity and sensitivity in both the original cohort and the validation cohort. The authors suggested that the approach could potentially be extended to other disease states and immunological phenotypes. Some IMGT-functional V segments, including TRBV6-2 and TRBV6-3, could not be distinguished by the 87-base-pair reads and were therefore excluded. Compared with the approximately 670-donor mean, donors in an Asian-associated ancestry cluster had fewer N-insertions in productive TCRs, according to a later genetic analysis. A later analysis reported that several top co-occurrence clusters appeared linked to parvovirus B19, influenza, CMV and Epstein-Barr virus. A later analysis associated 17,000 or so TCR beta sequences with specific HLA alleles at a false discovery rate of 0.05. Presence/absence analyses assumed roughly uniform sequencing depth across donors, an assumption that may not hold. In an earlier analysis of around 600 of the donors, most TCR beta V segments were observed in productive rearrangements about 87% or about 30% of the time, broadly matching IMGT annotations. Because HLA typing was unavailable for some donors at each locus, only the typed subset was used in association tests. Compared with equally common non-associated chains, HLA-associated TCR beta chains in a later analysis were more clonally expanded and had lower generation probabilities. Strong co-occurrence of HLA alleles, especially DR and DQ, made assigning TCR associations to individual alleles difficult.

In total, roughly 710 healthy bone marrow donors made up the cohort. All cohort members were sampled while nominally healthy, although unrecorded immune exposures were likely present. The donor was CMV seropositive and belonged to the group of some 290 seropositive cohort members. A peripheral blood sample was collected from each donor, and TCR beta sequencing was performed on peripheral blood mononuclear cells. The Qiagen DNeasy Blood Extraction Kit was used to extract genomic DNA from the blood cell samples. The germline V gene gives CDR1 as SGHTA and CDR2 as FQGNSA. From the cysteine through the phenylalanine, the CDR3 covers 16 amino acids. The retained sequence is limited to the CDR3, 48 bases, with the frame set at the first base. Trimming takes 1 base off V and 5 bases off J; junction bases not matched to a gene: 6. As concerns this clone: It has no known antigen specificity. No much larger clone exists at a distance of one base, and base qualities are not known.

This receptor was obtained from a woman aged 45-59 years in good health and CMV-seropositive. The sample comprised PBMCs. The sequence joins TRBV7-2 to TRBJ2-3, with 10 central nucleotides matching TRBD2. The bases are TGTGCCAGCAGCTTAGGGAGCGGGAGGGCCAGAGATACGCAGTATTTT. Its protein product is CASSLGSGRARDTQYF.